This T cell receptor beta chain was recovered during a study of T-cell reconstitution after alpha-beta-depleted transplantation in children. Findings and limits, study-wide: From newly produced T cells came most of the T-cell counts and diversity one year after transplant. Where some patients showed high TCRbeta diversity at day 60, it came from recipient T cells and thymic progenitors that had survived. It was reported that alpha-beta T cells came from several hundred expanded graft clones (about two months after transplant).

Using unique molecular identifiers, the investigators prepared the TCRbeta library. From the PCR reads, TCRdb called clonotypes with MiXCR, one entry per CDR3 protein. Of 130,000 to 150,000 distinct CDR3 sequences in the sample, 8% to 10% were seen once. Germline V lookup: CDR1 LGHNT, CDR2 FRNRAP. V was clipped by 1 base and J by 5 bases; unmatched bases: 12. The CDR3 is 17 amino acids. To note about this clonotype: The antigen is not known.

The receptor's source is a female patient aged 2-15 years who had a stem cell transplant for congenital amegakaryocytic thrombocytopenia, so the T cells may come from the graft donor. The rearrangement uses TRBV12-5 and TRBJ2-5; 8 positions agree with TRBD1. The sample consisted of PBMCs, mostly from graft donor cells, taken 180 days after TCRalphabeta/CD19-depleted stem cell transplant. The CDR3 here is CASGLGKTGAGRETQYF. The DNA of the CDR3 is TGTGCTAGTGGTTTGGGCAAGACAGGGGCTGGGAGGGAGACCCAGTACTTC.